A selection of T cell receptor beta chains follows, all from one sample in a study of PD-1 blockade in classical Hodgkin lymphoma. Produced via immunoSEQ multiplex PCR; TCRdb's table is partial and in-frame only. There are tens of thousands of clones in the sample; about three quarters occur only once, and roughly a sixth lies in the top ten. This specimen consisted of peripheral blood mononuclear cells (PBMCs), obtained before the second cycle of nivolumab. These receptors came from a human donor with classical Hodgkin lymphoma. The CDR3 runs from the conserved cysteine through the conserved F or W.

J gene | V gene | CDR3 protein
TRBJ2-5 | TRBV5-6 | CASSSGTSGIRPQYF
TRBJ1-2 | TRBV19 | CASSSRDRANYGYTF
TRBJ2-3 | TRBV5-1 | CASSLGRGTDTQYF
TRBJ2-5 | TRBV18 | CASSRDIGRPETQYF
TRBJ2-2 | TRBV7-9 | CASRGSGANTGELFF
TRBJ1-5 | TRBV5-5 | CASSSRQPDQPQHF
TRBJ2-2 | TRBV28 | CAALSAGGTGELFF
TRBJ2-2 | TRBV11-2 | CASNSGRNTGELFF
TRBJ1-1 | TRBV6-1 | CASSVLQGSWTEAFF
TRBJ2-2 | TRBV11-2 | CASSSWTVNTGELFF
TRBJ1-2 | TRBV25-1 | CASSGQWANYGYTF
TRBJ2-2 | TRBV19 | CASSGTGHTGELFF
TRBJ2-4 | TRBV7-2 | CASSPLIAKNIQYF
TRBJ2-6 | TRBV19 | CASSKYLSGANVLTF
TRBJ2-1 | TRBV5-5 | CASSLRTSGWNYNEQFF
TRBJ2-3 | TRBV19 | CASSTSGPSTDTQYF
TRBJ2-5 | TRBV6-5 | CASSYGGSKETQYF
TRBJ2-3 | TRBV29-1 | CSVEFMGSRDTQYF
TRBJ1-1 | TRBV2 | CASSPEIGNTEAFF
TRBJ2-5 | TRBV6-5 | CASSRDREETQYF
TRBJ1-4 | TRBV14 | CASSQVPKTGFVSTNEKLFF
TRBJ2-7 | TRBV6-5 | CASRRTSGKLEQYF
TRBJ1-2 | TRBV20-1 | CSATRDGYTF
TRBJ2-7 | TRBV29-1 | CSVAGGRNEQYF
TRBJ1-1 | TRBV6-1 | CASSEGTGGTEAFF
TRBJ2-1 | TRBV5-1 | CASSAGQEHNEQFF
TRBJ2-2 | TRBV6-6 | CASRTSGSVGELFF
TRBJ2-1 | TRBV19 | CASSSGYYNEQFF
TRBJ2-7 | TRBV6-1 | CASSSGATYEQYF
TRBJ2-3 | TRBV19 | CASSTSDYSAQYF
TRBJ2-3 | TRBV2 | CASSEARPGGTDTQYF
TRBJ2-5 | TRBV19 | CASSVGIRETQYF
TRBJ2-7 | TRBV7-2 | CASSLRGSSGNYEQYF
TRBJ2-2 | TRBV7-9 | CASSPRTSGRGATGELFF
TRBJ1-1 | TRBV7-3 | CASSLQVNTEAFF
TRBJ2-1 | TRBV27 | CASSPWTGGSYNEQFF
TRBJ2-2 | TRBV6-6 | CASSYSRVNGELFF
TRBJ2-1 | TRBV6-1 | CASSELGYNEQFF
TRBJ2-5 | TRBV6-1 | CASSEASASGRGQTQYF
TRBJ2-1 | TRBV28 | CASSLGYGQFF
TRBJ2-2 | TRBV27 | CASSPQLAGVGGELFF
TRBJ2-7 | TRBV19 | CASSTDRFHEQYF